This T cell receptor beta chain was sequenced in a study of T cell responses to AZD1222 COVID-19 vaccine. Here immunoSEQ multiplex PCR was the method, and the copy in TCRdb shows in-frame clones only, minus some. The sample shows approximately 110,000 clones, over 80% of them seen only once. Study-wide results and caveats: Scientists sampled the repertoires only once the peak T cell response had passed. Possibly, clonal diversity was underestimated; donors were largely white British and included more females.

This clone came up a few times. Its antigen is still unknown. The source is an adult in good health. The sample consisted of peripheral blood, taken on day 0 of AZD1222 vaccination.

CDR3 amino acids: CASSLEAGEEAFF. The CDR3 DNA follows: TGTGCCAGCAGCTTAGAGGCAGGTGAGGAAGCTTTCTTT. This sequence joins TRBV7-9 and TRBJ1-1; D ambiguous. This CDR3 spans 13 amino acids. Per the germline V gene, CDR1 is SEHNR and CDR2 is FQNEAQ (reference sequence). Between the trimmed V and J ends, which lost 1 base and 8 bases, there was a span of 11 bases.